This T cell receptor beta chain was sequenced in a study of blood T cell repertoires in COVID-19. Overall study context: Sites in the United States, Italy and Spain provided acute and convalescent COVID-19 samples. The cDNA or gDNA used as material had been derived from T cells, B-cell-depleted T cells, or PBMCs.

Germline trimming cut 6 bases from V and 5 bases from J; bases unmatched to any gene: 9. The CDR3 spans 17 residues. Germline V gene lookup returns CDR1 MDHEN and CDR2 SYDVKM. TCRdb's table, derived via immunoSEQ multiplex PCR, lists solely in-frame clones and lacks some. The sample includes about 110,000 clones, 87% of them seen just once. The chain employs TRBV28 and TRBJ2-1; 14 bases match TRBD2. The sequence derives from a human donor in a cohort sampled during active COVID-19. Sequenced material: peripheral blood. CDR3 coding DNA: TGTGCCAGCAGCTTCGGACTAGCGGGAGGCCGCCACAATGAGCAGTTCTTC. Translation gives CASSFGLAGGRHNEQFF.